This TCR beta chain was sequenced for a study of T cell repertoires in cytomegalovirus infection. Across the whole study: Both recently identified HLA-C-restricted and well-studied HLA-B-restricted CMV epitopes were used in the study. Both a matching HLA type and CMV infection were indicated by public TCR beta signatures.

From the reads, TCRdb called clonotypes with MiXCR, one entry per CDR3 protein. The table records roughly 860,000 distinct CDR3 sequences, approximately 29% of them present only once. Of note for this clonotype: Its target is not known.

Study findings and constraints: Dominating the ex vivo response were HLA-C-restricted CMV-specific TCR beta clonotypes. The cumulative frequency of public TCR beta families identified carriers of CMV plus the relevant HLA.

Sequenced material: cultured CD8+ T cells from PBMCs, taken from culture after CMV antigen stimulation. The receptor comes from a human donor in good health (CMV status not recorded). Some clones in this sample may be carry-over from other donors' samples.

CDR3 region: CASSYGRDRYNEQFF. CDR3 in DNA: TGTGCCAGCAGTTATGGGCGGGACCGGTACAATGAGCAGTTCTTC. This sequence joins TRBV6-2 or TRBV6-3 and TRBJ2-1, with D tentatively TRBD2 (6 bases). V was clipped by 3 bases and J by 4 bases, with 13 bases between them. CDR1 MNHEY and CDR2 SVGEGT come from the germline V gene. The CDR3 is 15 residues long.